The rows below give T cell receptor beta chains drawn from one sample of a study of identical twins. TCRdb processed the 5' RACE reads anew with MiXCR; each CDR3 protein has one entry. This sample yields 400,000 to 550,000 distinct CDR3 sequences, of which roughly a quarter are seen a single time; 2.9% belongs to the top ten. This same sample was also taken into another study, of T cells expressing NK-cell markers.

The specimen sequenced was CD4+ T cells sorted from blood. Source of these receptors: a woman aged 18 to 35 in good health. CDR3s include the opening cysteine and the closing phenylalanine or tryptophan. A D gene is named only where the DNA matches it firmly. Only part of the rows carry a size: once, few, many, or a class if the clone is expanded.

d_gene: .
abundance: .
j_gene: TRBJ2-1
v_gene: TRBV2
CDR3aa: CATDRRGYNEQFF
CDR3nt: TGTGCCACAGATAGGAGGGGATACAATGAGCAGTTCTTC

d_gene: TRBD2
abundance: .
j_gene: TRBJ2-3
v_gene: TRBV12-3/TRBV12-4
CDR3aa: CASSFGGGLEDTQYF
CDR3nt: TGTGCCAGCAGTTTTGGGGGAGGGCTGGAAGATACGCAGTATTTT

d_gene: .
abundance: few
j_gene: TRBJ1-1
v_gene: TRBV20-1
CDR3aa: CSARSRVGNTEAFF
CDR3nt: TGCAGTGCTAGAAGTAGGGTGGGGAATACTGAAGCTTTCTTT

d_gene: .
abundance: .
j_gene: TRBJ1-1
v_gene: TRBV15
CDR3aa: CVTRAGLRFRAFF
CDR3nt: TGTGTCACCAGGGCAGGGCTCAGATTCCGAGCTTTCTTT

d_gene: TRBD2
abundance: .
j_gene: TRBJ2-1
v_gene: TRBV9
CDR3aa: CASSVALSGLANEQFF
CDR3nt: TGTGCCAGCAGCGTAGCGCTCTCGGGACTAGCAAATGAGCAGTTCTTC

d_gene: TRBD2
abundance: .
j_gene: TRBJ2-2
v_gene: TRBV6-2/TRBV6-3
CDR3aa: CASSYARASGTRGGELFF
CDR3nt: TGTGCCAGCAGTTACGCTCGGGCTAGCGGAACGCGGGGCGGGGAGCTGTTTTTT

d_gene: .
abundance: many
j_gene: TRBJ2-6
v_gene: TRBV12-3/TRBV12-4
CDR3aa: CASADSGANVLTF
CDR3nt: TGTGCCAGCGCGGACTCTGGGGCCAACGTCCTGACTTTC

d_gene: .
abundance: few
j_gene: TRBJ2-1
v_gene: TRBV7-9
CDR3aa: CASTLVGEQFF
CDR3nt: TGTGCCAGCACTCTTGTGGGTGAGCAGTTCTTC

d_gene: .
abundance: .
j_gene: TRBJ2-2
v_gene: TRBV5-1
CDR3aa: CASSLATVNTGELFF
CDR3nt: TGCGCCAGCAGCTTGGCAACGGTGAACACCGGGGAGCTGTTTTTT

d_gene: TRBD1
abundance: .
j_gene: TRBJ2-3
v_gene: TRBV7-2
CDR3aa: CASSFRGRLGTDTQYF
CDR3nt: TGTGCCAGCAGCTTTAGGGGGCGGCTGGGCACAGATACGCAGTATTTT

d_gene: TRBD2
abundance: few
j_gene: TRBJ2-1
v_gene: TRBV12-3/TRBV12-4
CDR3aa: CASSHREVAYNEQFF
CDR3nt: TGTGCCAGCAGCCATCGGGAGGTCGCCTACAATGAGCAGTTCTTC

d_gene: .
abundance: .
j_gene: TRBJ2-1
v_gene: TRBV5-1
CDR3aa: CASRNRDSYNEQFF
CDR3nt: TGCGCCAGCAGAAACCGGGACTCCTACAATGAGCAGTTCTTC

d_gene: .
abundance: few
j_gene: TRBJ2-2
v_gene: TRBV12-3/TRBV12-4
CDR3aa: CASRGYLAGRNTGELFF
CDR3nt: TGTGCCAGCAGGGGGTACCTGGCGGGTAGGAACACCGGGGAGCTGTTTTTT

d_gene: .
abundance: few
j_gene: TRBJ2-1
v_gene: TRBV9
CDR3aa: CASSLAITNNEQFF
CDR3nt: TGTGCCAGCAGCCTGGCAATCACCAACAATGAGCAGTTCTTC

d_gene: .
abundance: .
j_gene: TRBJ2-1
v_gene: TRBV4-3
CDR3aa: CASSRSRTLAFNEQFF
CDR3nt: TGCGCCAGCAGCCGATCCAGGACACTAGCCTTCAATGAGCAGTTCTTC